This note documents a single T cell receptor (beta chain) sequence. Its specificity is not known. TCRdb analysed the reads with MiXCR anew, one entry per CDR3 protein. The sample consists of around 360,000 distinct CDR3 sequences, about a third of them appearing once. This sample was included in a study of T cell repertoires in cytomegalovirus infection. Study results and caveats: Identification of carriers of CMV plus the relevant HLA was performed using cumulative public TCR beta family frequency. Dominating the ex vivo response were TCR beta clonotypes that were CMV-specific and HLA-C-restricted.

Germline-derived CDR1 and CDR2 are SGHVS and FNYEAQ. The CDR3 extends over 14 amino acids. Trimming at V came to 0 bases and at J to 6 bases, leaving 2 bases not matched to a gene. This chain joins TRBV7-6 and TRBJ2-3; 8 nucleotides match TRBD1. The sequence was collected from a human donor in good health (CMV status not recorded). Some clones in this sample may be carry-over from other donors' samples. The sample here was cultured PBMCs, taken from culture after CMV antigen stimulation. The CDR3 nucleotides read TGTGCCAGCAGCTTAGCGTCAGGGGGCGATACGCAGTATTTT. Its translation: CASSLASGGDTQYF.